A single sample is the source of the 14 T cell receptor beta chains below, sequenced in a study of T cell repertoires in cytomegalovirus infection. TCRdb re-called the reads through MiXCR, storing one row per CDR3 protein. The sample holds fewer than 250,000 distinct CDR3 sequences, 10% to 15% seen once. The sample was PBMCs. Receptors originate from a human donor in good health (CMV status not recorded). Some clones in this sample may be carry-over from other donors' samples.

This clonotype was found many times. The chain joins TRBV7-2 to TRBJ2-7; 8 bases agree with TRBD1. The germline CDR1 and CDR2 sequences are SGHTA and FQGNSA. Germline trimming cut 2 bases from V and 2 bases from J; bases unmatched to any gene: 2. The CDR3 totals 14 residues. In DNA form, the CDR3 reads TGTGCCAGCAGCTTACCAGGGGGCCCCTACGAGCAGTACTTC. Translating gives CASSLPGGPYEQYF.

In its sample, this clonotype was seen a few times. The V gene is TRBV20-1, the J gene TRBJ2-2; 7 bases line up with TRBD1. Germline V lookup: CDR1 DFQATT, CDR2 SNEGSKA (reference sequence). Trimming took 6 bases from V and 3 from J; bases not matched to a gene: 7. This CDR3 region has 14 residues. CDR3 residues: CSAPPQGDTGELFF. CDR3 DNA: TGCAGTGCCCCGCCCCAGGGGGACACCGGGGAGCTGTTTTTT.

There are many counts of this clonotype. This chain links TRBV7-2 with TRBJ1-1, with D possibly matching TRBD1 (5 bases). V shed 2 bases and J shed 1 base, with 14 bases lying between them. Per germline, CDR1 SGHTA and CDR2 FQGNSA. The CDR3 contains 16 residues. CDR3 DNA sequence: TGTGCCAGCAGCTTATTCCCAGGAGGGGAGAACACTGAAGCTTTCTTT. Protein: CASSLFPGGENTEAFF. The whole variable domain, remainder taken from reference TRBV7-2 and TRBJ1-1, is GAGVSQSPSNKVTEKGKDVELRCDPISGHTALYWYRQSLGQGLEFLIYFQGNSAPDKSGLPSDRFSAERTGGSVSTLTIQRTQQEDSAVYLCASSLFPGGENTEAFFGQGTRLTVV.

This clonotype turned up a few times. V and J are TRBV11-3 and TRBJ2-2; no definite D call. The CDR3 covers 15 residues. Germline CDR1 and CDR2: SGHNT and YENEEA. Trimming took off 2 bases at V and 5 bases at J, with 12 bases between the two ends. CDR3: CASSLISYGTGELFF. CDR3 nucleotide sequence: TGTGCCAGCAGCTTAATCAGCTACGGGACCGGGGAGCTGTTTTTT.

This clonotype has at least ten counts. This chain links TRBV7-2 with TRBJ1-1; 10 nucleotides line up with TRBD1. Trimming took 4 bases from V and 4 from J; bases not matched to a gene: 3. This CDR3 is built from 14 residues. Germline-derived CDR1 and CDR2 are SGHTA and FQGNSA. CDR3 nucleotide sequence: TGTGCCAGCAGCTCCTGGACAGGGGGCACTGAAGCTTTCTTT. Translation: CASSSWTGGTEAFF.

The sample holds many counts of this clonotype. The chain couples TRBV20-1 to TRBJ2-7; the D is unclear. Deletions cut 0 bases from V and 2 bases from J, with 11 bases between. The germline CDR1 and CDR2 sequences are DFQATT and SNEGSKA (reference sequence). This CDR3 region has 14 residues. The CDR3, as DNA: TGCAGTGCTAGAGATTCAGAGACGACCTACGAGCAGTACTTC. Its protein product is CSARDSETTYEQYF.

The chain recombines TRBV19 with TRBJ2-4; 11 bases agree with TRBD2. V was clipped by 5 bases and J by 0 bases; unmatched bases: 15. The CDR3 loop spans 20 amino acids. Per germline, CDR1 LNHDA and CDR2 SQIVND (reference sequence). The CDR3 region has the DNA TGTGCCAGTAGTCTTACCGGGACTAGCGGATACAGGCTAGCCAAAAACATTCAGTACTTC. Its translation: CASSLTGTSGYRLAKNIQYF.

This clonotype was seen a handful of times. The chain employs TRBV14 and TRBJ1-4, with a tentative D call TRBD1 (6 bases). V gave up 4 bases and J gave up 1 base, with 16 bases separating them. Germline V gene data show CDR1 as SGHDN and CDR2 as FVKESK. The CDR3 contains 17 residues. The CDR3 is CASSPLGGAQTNEKLFF. Here the CDR3 DNA reads TGTGCCAGCAGCCCGTTGGGGGGCGCGCAAACTAATGAAAAACTGTTTTTT.

This clonotype was found a few times. The V call is TRBV12-3 or TRBV12-4, the J call TRBJ1-1, with 7 bases fitting TRBD1. V was pared by 6 bases and J by 7 bases, with 8 bases of the junction left unmatched. This CDR3 comprises 13 residues. This chain's CDR3 is CASRTPDRLEAFF. The CDR3 nucleotides are TGTGCCAGCAGGACACCGGACAGGCTTGAAGCTTTCTTT.

This clonotype was recorded at least ten times. V gene TRBV7-2 combines with J gene TRBJ2-7; 7 bases fit TRBD1. This CDR3 has 13 amino acids. V was clipped by 2 bases and J by 7 bases; unmatched bases: 5. Germline V gene data show CDR1 as SGHTA and CDR2 as FQGNSA. This CDR3 is CASSLQGEWEQYF. CDR3 DNA: TGTGCCAGCAGCTTACAGGGGGAGTGGGAGCAGTACTTC.

In this sample, this clonotype turned up a few times. The gene calls are TRBV20-1 and TRBJ2-3; tentatively, D is TRBD2 (7 bases). V was clipped by 1 base and J by 2 bases, with 16 bases between them. Germline V gene lookup returns CDR1 DFQATT and CDR2 SNEGSKA (reference sequence). The length of the CDR3 is 16 residues. The CDR3 is CSARGVGGRTTDTQYF. DNA of the CDR3: TGCAGTGCTAGAGGGGTGGGGGGGCGAACCACAGATACGCAGTATTTT.

This clonotype was detected only once. CDR3 sequence (DNA): TGTGCCATCAGTGAAGCAGGGAACTATGGCTACACCTTC. The encoded protein is CAISEAGNYGYTF. V is TRBV10-3 and J is TRBJ1-2, with D possibly being TRBD1 (5 bases). V was trimmed by 3 bases and J by 2 bases, leaving 7 bases between them. CDR1 is ENHRY, CDR2 SYGVKD, per germline. The CDR3 sequence is 13 residues long.

This clonotype has just a few counts. The rearrangement joins TRBV28 to TRBJ2-3, with 12 positions matching TRBD2. The length of the CDR3 is 20 residues. Germline loops: CDR1 MDHEN, CDR2 SYDVKM. J gave up 4 bases and V 2 bases, and 16 bases lay outside the gene matches. The CDR3 DNA follows: TGTGCCAGCAGTTTACCTATCCTAGCGGGGGGGCTGCAGGTCGCAGATACGCAGTATTTT. Protein: CASSLPILAGGLQVADTQYF.

This clonotype has more than one count but fewer than ten. The rearrangement joins TRBV5-1 to TRBJ1-5, with a tentative D call TRBD1 (6 bases). Looked up from germline, CDR1 is SGHRS and CDR2 is YFSETQ. This CDR3 is 14 amino acids long. The V end lost 5 bases, the J end lost 2 bases, and 11 bases lay between the germline ends. In nucleotides, the CDR3 is TGCGCCAGCAGACCGGACAGCGGCAATCAGCCCCAGCATTTT. Residues: CASRPDSGNQPQHF.